This TCR beta chain was observed in a study of T cell responses to AZD1222 COVID-19 vaccine. Remarks on this clone: Its target is not known.

Clones were read by immunoSEQ multiplex PCR, and TCRdb kept only the in-frame ones, dropping some. The sample contains about 130,000 clones, around nine tenths of which appear only once. Study-wide results and limits: Mapped onto spike, vaccine-associated CD4 TCRs spanned it and were dominant at 160-218 and 743-854.

The sequence came from an adult who received the AZD1222 COVID-19 vaccine. The starting material was peripheral blood, obtained 28 days after the second AZD1222 dose.

CDR3 bases: TGTGCCAGCAGTCCTACTGAGGGTCAGCCCCAGCATTTT. It codes for CASSPTEGQPQHF. The chain couples TRBV6-5 to TRBJ1-5; D unresolved. The V gene's germline CDR1 is MNHEY and CDR2 SVGAGI. V gave up 5 bases and J gave up 6 bases, with 11 bases separating them. The CDR3 is 13 amino acids.